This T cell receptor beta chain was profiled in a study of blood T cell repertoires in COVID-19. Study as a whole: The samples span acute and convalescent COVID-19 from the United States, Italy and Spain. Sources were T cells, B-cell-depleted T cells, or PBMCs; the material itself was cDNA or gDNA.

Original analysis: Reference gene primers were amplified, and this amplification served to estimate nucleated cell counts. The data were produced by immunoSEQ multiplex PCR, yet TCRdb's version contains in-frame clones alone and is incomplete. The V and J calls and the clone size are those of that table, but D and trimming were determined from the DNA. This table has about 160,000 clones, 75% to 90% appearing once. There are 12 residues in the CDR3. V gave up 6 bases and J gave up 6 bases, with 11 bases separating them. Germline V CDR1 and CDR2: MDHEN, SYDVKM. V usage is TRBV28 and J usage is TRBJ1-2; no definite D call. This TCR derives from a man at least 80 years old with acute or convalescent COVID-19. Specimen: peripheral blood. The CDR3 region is CASRWRADGYTF. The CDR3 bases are TGTGCCAGCAGATGGAGGGCCGATGGCTACACCTTC.